These 8 T cell receptor beta chains came from one sample sequenced in a study of T cells in Graves' hyperthyroidism and ophthalmopathy. Authors of the study amplified TCR beta CDR3 regions from RNA transcripts. TCR CDR3 underwent first-round RT-PCR with the HTBI primer set. In TCRdb, the multiplex PCR reads were re-called with MiXCR into one record per CDR3 protein. The repertoire holds about 530,000 distinct CDR3 sequences, with approximately 17% as singletons. The sample taken for sequencing was blood. These receptors were obtained from a young woman with Graves' ophthalmopathy.

This clonotype was observed at least ten times. The V gene is TRBV28, the J gene TRBJ2-7, with 7 bases fitting TRBD1. The CDR3 runs 14 residues. Trimming cost V 6 bases and J 0 bases; bases outside gene matches: 5. Per the germline V gene, CDR1 is MDHEN and CDR2 is SYDVKM. Here the CDR3 DNA reads TGTGCCAGCAGGACGACAGGGATCTCCTACGAGCAGTACTTC. It specifies CASRTTGISYEQYF.

This clonotype was found many times. J is TRBJ2-1 and V is TRBV28; possibly TRBD2 for D (6 bases). CDR1 is MDHEN, CDR2 SYDVKM, per germline. The CDR3 extends over 16 amino acids. V gave up 5 bases and J gave up 6 bases, with 20 bases separating them. The CDR3 reads CASSPIRRAGINEQFF. CDR3 nucleotide sequence: TGTGCCAGCAGTCCCATTCGGAGGGCCGGTATCAATGAGCAGTTCTTC.

The V call is TRBV29-1, the J call TRBJ2-7; D is tentatively TRBD1 or TRBD2 (5 bases each). The ends were cut back, 4 bases at V and 1 base at J, with 11 bases in the middle. The length of the CDR3 is 13 residues. Germline CDR1 SQVTM, CDR2 ANQGSEA. This chain's CDR3 is CSVGEGRSYEQYF. CDR3 nucleotide sequence: TGCAGCGTTGGAGAGGGACGGTCCTACGAGCAGTACTTC.

This clonotype was seen ten or more times. V gene TRBV7-2 combines with J gene TRBJ1-1; tentatively, D is TRBD1 (6 bases). The germline V and J ends were trimmed by 5 bases and 12 bases, with 19 bases remaining between them. Germline V gives CDR1 SGHTA, CDR2 FQGNSA. The CDR3 is 13 residues long. The DNA of the CDR3 is TGTGCCAGCAGCCCCGAGATGGGGGCGCGGCCTTTCTTT. This translates into CASSPEMGARPFF. The full variable domain, its missing parts supplied by reference TRBV7-2 and TRBJ1-1, is GAGVSQSPSNKVTEKGKDVELRCDPISGHTALYWYRQSLGQGLEFLIYFQGNSAPDKSGLPSDRFSAERTGGSVSTLTIQRTQQEDSAVYLCASSPEMGARPFFGQGTRLTVV.

This clonotype was seen at least ten times. The gene calls are TRBV27 and TRBJ2-7; TRBD2 matches 8 bases. CDR3 length: 16 residues. Trimming at V came to 5 bases and at J to 1 base, leaving 10 bases not matched to a gene. From germline, CDR1 is MNHEY and CDR2 SMNVEV (reference sequence). The CDR3 region has the DNA TGTGCCAGCAGTCTAAGATGGACTAGCAGATCCTACGAGCAGTACTTC. Translating gives CASSLRWTSRSYEQYF.

This clonotype was found many times. The chain uses TRBV12-3 or TRBV12-4 and TRBJ2-5; 7 positions match TRBD1. J was trimmed by 2 bases and V by 6 bases; bases with no gene match: 12. The CDR3 totals 16 residues. The CDR3 DNA follows: TGTGCCAGCAGATCGATCCTGGGACAGAAACAAGAGACCCAGTACTTC. Translated: CASRSILGQKQETQYF.

This clonotype was detected many times. The chain recombines TRBV20-1 with TRBJ2-3; D is undetermined. The V end was cut by 3 bases, the J end by 1 base, with 14 bases between. Germline-derived CDR1 and CDR2 are DFQATT and SNEGSKA (reference sequence). The CDR3 consists of 15 residues. Here the CDR3 reads CSASVHLQGTDTQYF. In nucleotides, the CDR3 is TGCAGTGCTAGCGTGCACCTCCAGGGCACAGATACGCAGTATTTT.

With respect to this clonotype: One base away lies a much larger clone, so this may be a sequencing read error. The genes are TRBV6-1 and TRBJ1-5; D is ambiguous. The germline V gene has CDR1 MNHNS and CDR2 SASEGT. The CDR3 is 14 residues long. Trimming stripped 3 bases from V and 3 bases from J, with 9 bases between. The CDR3, as DNA: TGTGCCAGCAGTGACGGACGGAACAATCAGCCCCAGCATTTT. Protein: CASSDGRNNQPQHF.